The rows below give T cell receptor beta chains drawn from one sample of a study of blood T cell repertoires in COVID-19. Profiling relied on immunoSEQ multiplex PCR, and the TCRdb table lists in-frame clones only, not all of them. The sample yields 140,000 to 150,000 clones, approximately 78% seen once. The source material was PBMCs or T cells enriched from blood (not recorded which). These receptors all come from a woman aged 45-59 years who had recovered from COVID-19. Both conserved end residues are part of each CDR3. Each record gives: clone size, V gene, D gene, J gene, CDR3 protein, CDR3 DNA. The D gene is left open where the match is weak. Only some rows state a clone size, as once, few, many or a class for expanded clones.

clone size: .; V gene: TRBV27; D gene: .; J gene: TRBJ1-5; CDR3 protein: CASSRMRGGSNQPQHF; CDR3 DNA: TGTGCCAGCAGTCGTATGAGGGGAGGTAGCAATCAGCCCCAGCATTTT
clone size: .; V gene: TRBV4-1; D gene: .; J gene: TRBJ1-1; CDR3 protein: CASSQSLLRHTEAFF; CDR3 DNA: TGCGCCAGCAGCCAATCGCTGCTGAGGCACACTGAAGCTTTCTTT
clone size: .; V gene: TRBV9; D gene: TRBD2; J gene: TRBJ2-3; CDR3 protein: CASSPRGSGGWTDTQYF; CDR3 DNA: TGTGCCAGCAGCCCCAGGGGTAGCGGGGGGTGGACAGATACGCAGTATTTT
clone size: .; V gene: TRBV7-2; D gene: .; J gene: TRBJ2-3; CDR3 protein: CASSLSPGTDTQYF; CDR3 DNA: TGTGCCAGCAGCTTGAGCCCCGGCACAGATACGCAGTATTTT
clone size: .; V gene: TRBV7-2; D gene: .; J gene: TRBJ2-1; CDR3 protein: CASSLFCWRGPGNEQFF; CDR3 DNA: TGTGCCAGCAGCTTATTTTGTTGGCGGGGGCCTGGGAATGAGCAGTTCTTC
clone size: once; V gene: TRBV14; D gene: .; J gene: TRBJ1-2; CDR3 protein: CASSHDRPLFGGYTF; CDR3 DNA: TGTGCCAGCAGCCACGACAGGCCCCTCTTCGGGGGCTACACCTTC
clone size: .; V gene: TRBV7-8; D gene: TRBD1; J gene: TRBJ1-4; CDR3 protein: CASSPRDRVGTIEKLFF; CDR3 DNA: TGTGCCAGCAGCCCCCGGGACAGGGTTGGGACCATCGAAAAACTGTTTTTT
clone size: few; V gene: TRBV7-9; D gene: .; J gene: TRBJ1-4; CDR3 protein: CASSLSRGGEKLFF; CDR3 DNA: TGTGCCAGCAGCTTAAGCAGGGGTGGTGAAAAACTGTTTTTT
clone size: once; V gene: TRBV28; D gene: .; J gene: TRBJ2-7; CDR3 protein: CASSLFRTYGQYF; CDR3 DNA: TGTGCCAGCAGTTTATTCAGGACTTATGGGCAGTACTTC
clone size: .; V gene: TRBV9; D gene: TRBD1; J gene: TRBJ1-6; CDR3 protein: CASSGGQGAGNSPLHF; CDR3 DNA: TGTGCCAGCAGCGGTGGACAGGGGGCCGGTAATTCACCCCTCCACTTT
clone size: .; V gene: TRBV19; D gene: .; J gene: TRBJ2-3; CDR3 protein: CASSTLITDTQYF; CDR3 DNA: TGTGCCAGTTCTACCCTAATCACAGATACGCAGTATTTT
clone size: .; V gene: TRBV2; D gene: .; J gene: TRBJ1-1; CDR3 protein: CASTRQAGEFSEAFF; CDR3 DNA: TGTGCCAGCACACGCCAGGCAGGGGAGTTTTCTGAAGCTTTCTTT
clone size: .; V gene: TRBV19; D gene: .; J gene: TRBJ2-3; CDR3 protein: CASNDGTSSMITQYF; CDR3 DNA: TGTGCCAGTAACGACGGGACTTCCTCTATGATTACGCAGTATTTT
clone size: .; V gene: TRBV18; D gene: TRBD2; J gene: TRBJ2-5; CDR3 protein: CASTGTSGEEETQYF; CDR3 DNA: TGTGCCAGCACGGGGACTAGCGGGGAAGAAGAGACCCAGTACTTC
clone size: .; V gene: TRBV7-2; D gene: .; J gene: TRBJ1-1; CDR3 protein: CASSKSTGVMNTEAFF; CDR3 DNA: TGTGCCAGCAGCAAATCGACAGGAGTTATGAACACTGAAGCTTTCTTT
clone size: .; V gene: TRBV2; D gene: .; J gene: TRBJ1-5; CDR3 protein: CASSEQSGSNQPQHF; CDR3 DNA: TGTGCCAGCAGTGAGCAGTCCGGGAGCAATCAGCCCCAGCATTTT
clone size: .; V gene: TRBV5-1; D gene: .; J gene: TRBJ1-1; CDR3 protein: CASSLASLQVEAFF; CDR3 DNA: TGCGCCAGCAGCTTGGCCAGTTTACAGGTTGAAGCTTTCTTT
clone size: .; V gene: TRBV24-1; D gene: TRBD1; J gene: TRBJ2-2; CDR3 protein: CATRGQGYTGELFF; CDR3 DNA: TGTGCCACCAGGGGACAGGGATACACCGGGGAGCTGTTTTTT
clone size: few; V gene: TRBV9; D gene: TRBD1; J gene: TRBJ2-2; CDR3 protein: CASSGLERGLNTGELFF; CDR3 DNA: TGTGCCAGCAGCGGCCTTGAGAGGGGGCTAAACACCGGGGAGCTGTTTTTT
clone size: .; V gene: TRBV7-6; D gene: TRBD1; J gene: TRBJ2-7; CDR3 protein: CASSLGGTGYLEQYF; CDR3 DNA: TGTGCCAGCAGCTTAGGTGGGACAGGGTACCTCGAGCAGTACTTC
clone size: few; V gene: TRBV6-5; D gene: .; J gene: TRBJ1-5; CDR3 protein: CASSYGGSNQPQHF; CDR3 DNA: TGTGCCAGCAGTTACGGGGGGTCCAATCAGCCCCAGCATTTT
clone size: .; V gene: TRBV7-8; D gene: TRBD1; J gene: TRBJ1-1; CDR3 protein: CASSFTGAGEAFF; CDR3 DNA: TGTGCCAGCAGCTTTACAGGGGCGGGTGAAGCTTTCTTT
clone size: .; V gene: TRBV7-3; D gene: TRBD1; J gene: TRBJ1-1; CDR3 protein: CASSPDRGQGEAFF; CDR3 DNA: TGTGCCAGCAGCCCCGACAGGGGGCAAGGTGAAGCTTTCTTT
clone size: many; V gene: TRBV5-4; D gene: .; J gene: TRBJ2-5; CDR3 protein: CASSPEGRHIQETQYF; CDR3 DNA: TGTGCCAGCAGCCCGGAGGGACGACATATCCAAGAGACCCAGTACTTC
clone size: .; V gene: TRBV2; D gene: .; J gene: TRBJ1-5; CDR3 protein: CASSLENQPQHF; CDR3 DNA: TGTGCCAGCAGTTTAGAGAATCAGCCCCAGCATTTT
clone size: .; V gene: TRBV29-1; D gene: .; J gene: TRBJ2-3; CDR3 protein: CSVGLATDTQYF; CDR3 DNA: TGCAGCGTTGGACTGGCGACAGATACGCAGTATTTT
clone size: .; V gene: TRBV5-1; D gene: TRBD2; J gene: TRBJ2-1; CDR3 protein: CASSLGGGDLNNEQFF; CDR3 DNA: TGCGCCAGCAGCTTGGGCGGGGGGGACCTTAACAATGAGCAGTTCTTC
clone size: .; V gene: TRBV7-4; D gene: .; J gene: TRBJ1-2; CDR3 protein: CASSLPRGGTALGYTF; CDR3 DNA: TGTGCCAGCAGCTTGCCCCGTGGGGGGACCGCCCTTGGCTACACCTTC
clone size: .; V gene: TRBV6-6; D gene: TRBD2; J gene: TRBJ2-3; CDR3 protein: CASSPTGTSTYTQYF; CDR3 DNA: TGTGCCAGCAGTCCCACCGGGACTAGCACCTATACGCAGTATTTT
clone size: once; V gene: TRBV12-3/TRBV12-4; D gene: TRBD1; J gene: TRBJ1-1; CDR3 protein: CASGNRGVTEAFF; CDR3 DNA: TGTGCCAGCGGTAACAGGGGGGTCACTGAAGCTTTCTTT
clone size: .; V gene: TRBV28; D gene: .; J gene: TRBJ1-2; CDR3 protein: CASTTQGYGYTF; CDR3 DNA: TGTGCCAGCACCACCCAGGGCTATGGCTACACCTTC
clone size: .; V gene: TRBV7-8; D gene: .; J gene: TRBJ2-7; CDR3 protein: CASRAEGTGEQYF; CDR3 DNA: TGTGCCAGCAGAGCTGAGGGTACCGGCGAGCAGTACTTC
clone size: .; V gene: TRBV5-4; D gene: .; J gene: TRBJ1-1; CDR3 protein: CASSRTATNTEAFF; CDR3 DNA: TGTGCCAGCAGCCGGACAGCGACGAACACTGAAGCTTTCTTT
clone size: .; V gene: TRBV24-1; D gene: .; J gene: TRBJ2-5; CDR3 protein: CATSDPDSRETQYF; CDR3 DNA: TGTGCCACCAGTGATCCCGACAGCAGGGAGACCCAGTACTTC
clone size: .; V gene: TRBV28; D gene: .; J gene: TRBJ1-2; CDR3 protein: CASSFRGANYGYTF; CDR3 DNA: TGTGCCAGCAGTTTCAGGGGCGCTAACTATGGCTACACCTTC
clone size: few; V gene: TRBV27; D gene: TRBD2; J gene: TRBJ2-1; CDR3 protein: CASSLRGGYGSYNEQFF; CDR3 DNA: TGTGCCAGCAGTCTAAGGGGAGGGTACGGCTCCTACAATGAGCAGTTCTTC
clone size: many; V gene: TRBV27; D gene: TRBD1; J gene: TRBJ1-5; CDR3 protein: CASSLTLGQNQPQHF; CDR3 DNA: TGTGCCAGCAGTTTAACCCTGGGACAGAATCAGCCCCAGCATTTT
clone size: .; V gene: TRBV4-1; D gene: .; J gene: TRBJ2-2; CDR3 protein: CASSLPRGELFF; CDR3 DNA: TGCGCCAGCAGCCTTCCCCGGGGGGAGCTGTTTTTT
clone size: .; V gene: TRBV19; D gene: .; J gene: TRBJ2-3; CDR3 protein: CASSLQGDTQYF; CDR3 DNA: TGTGCCAGTAGTCTACAGGGTGATACGCAGTATTTT
clone size: .; V gene: TRBV9; D gene: TRBD1; J gene: TRBJ1-4; CDR3 protein: CASSARGQRDEKLFF; CDR3 DNA: TGTGCCAGCAGCGCCCGGGGACAGCGGGATGAAAAACTGTTTTTT
clone size: .; V gene: TRBV9; D gene: .; J gene: TRBJ2-5; CDR3 protein: CASSVDRVGETQYF; CDR3 DNA: TGTGCCAGCAGCGTAGACCGGGTCGGAGAGACCCAGTACTTC
clone size: .; V gene: TRBV18; D gene: .; J gene: TRBJ1-1; CDR3 protein: CASSQGRDTEAFF; CDR3 DNA: TGTGCCAGCTCCCAGGGGCGTGACACTGAAGCTTTCTTT
clone size: .; V gene: TRBV9; D gene: .; J gene: TRBJ2-1; CDR3 protein: CASSVEGRVYNEQFF; CDR3 DNA: TGTGCCAGCAGCGTAGAAGGCAGGGTTTACAATGAGCAGTTCTTC
clone size: .; V gene: TRBV6-5; D gene: TRBD1; J gene: TRBJ1-2; CDR3 protein: CASRGQGSFYGYTF; CDR3 DNA: TGTGCCAGCAGAGGACAGGGTTCGTTTTATGGCTACACCTTC
clone size: .; V gene: TRBV5-4; D gene: TRBD2; J gene: TRBJ2-3; CDR3 protein: CASSLKGLATDTQYF; CDR3 DNA: TGTGCCAGCAGCTTGAAGGGACTAGCGACAGATACGCAGTATTTT
clone size: .; V gene: TRBV7-9; D gene: TRBD1; J gene: TRBJ1-4; CDR3 protein: CASSRTGGQGEKLFF; CDR3 DNA: TGTGCCAGCAGCAGAACAGGGGGCCAGGGAGAAAAACTGTTTTTT
clone size: .; V gene: TRBV4-1; D gene: TRBD2; J gene: TRBJ2-7; CDR3 protein: CASSQDGGGGVSYEQYF; CDR3 DNA: TGCGCCAGCAGCCAAGATGGGGGCGGGGGGGTCTCCTACGAGCAGTACTTC
clone size: few; V gene: TRBV19; D gene: .; J gene: TRBJ2-7; CDR3 protein: CASRSDSSYEQYF; CDR3 DNA: TGTGCCAGTCGTTCAGACAGCTCCTACGAGCAGTACTTC
clone size: few; V gene: TRBV9; D gene: .; J gene: TRBJ1-4; CDR3 protein: CASSGSFATNEKLFF; CDR3 DNA: TGTGCCAGCAGCGGGAGCTTTGCAACTAATGAAAAACTGTTTTTT
clone size: once; V gene: TRBV29-1; D gene: TRBD1; J gene: TRBJ2-5; CDR3 protein: CSGYPRDRRRETQYF; CDR3 DNA: TGCAGCGGGTACCCCCGGGACAGGCGCCGAGAGACCCAGTACTTC
clone size: .; V gene: TRBV5-1; D gene: .; J gene: TRBJ2-3; CDR3 protein: CASSSGSGAGDTQYF; CDR3 DNA: TGCGCCAGCAGCTCAGGATCCGGTGCGGGAGATACGCAGTATTTT
clone size: once; V gene: TRBV30; D gene: TRBD1; J gene: TRBJ2-1; CDR3 protein: CAWSAVRGSNEQFF; CDR3 DNA: TGTGCCTGGAGTGCAGTCAGGGGGAGCAATGAGCAGTTCTTC
clone size: .; V gene: TRBV2; D gene: TRBD1; J gene: TRBJ2-3; CDR3 protein: CASTQGEMVDTDTQYF; CDR3 DNA: TGTGCCAGCACCCAGGGGGAGATGGTTGACACAGATACGCAGTATTTT
clone size: .; V gene: TRBV7-8; D gene: .; J gene: TRBJ2-1; CDR3 protein: CASSLVSQGAEQFF; CDR3 DNA: TGTGCCAGCAGCTTAGTTTCACAGGGTGCTGAGCAGTTCTTC
clone size: .; V gene: TRBV2; D gene: .; J gene: TRBJ1-1; CDR3 protein: CASSTGTLNTEAFF; CDR3 DNA: TGTGCCAGCAGTACAGGGACACTGAACACTGAAGCTTTCTTT